What follows are 5 T cell receptor beta chains derived from one specimen sequenced in a study of spatial heterogeneity in lung cancer. The study's findings and limits: The number of expanded tumor alpha and beta chains correlated with mutation number.

Their cognate antigens are unknown. Noted time point: sample taken at primary tumor resection. TCRdb ran MiXCR on the 5' RACE reads and lists one entry per CDR3 protein. The table lists 5,500 to 7,500 distinct CDR3 sequences, 9.5% to 15% of them singletons. The material was lung tumor tissue, obtained at surgery. The receptors come from a male donor with early-stage non-small cell lung cancer.

The J gene is TRBJ1-2, the V gene TRBV5-1; D remains ambiguous. The CDR3 extends over 15 amino acids. V shed 5 bases and J shed 0 bases, with 14 bases lying between them. Germline values: CDR1 SGHRS, CDR2 YFSETQ. The CDR3 bases are TGCGCCAGCAGTTCCGAGGGCAGACCTAACTATGGCTACACCTTC. It yields the protein CASSSEGRPNYGYTF.

This clonotype is labeled medium-sized. The chain uses TRBV7-2 and TRBJ2-2; D unresolved. Germline assignment: CDR1 SGHTA and CDR2 FQGNSA. The CDR3 is 14 residues long. V shed 5 bases and J shed 5 bases, with 12 bases lying between them. CDR3 in amino acids: CASSPTRSTGELFF. The DNA of the CDR3 is TGTGCCAGCAGCCCCACCAGGTCGACCGGGGAGCTGTTTTTT.

This clonotype showed up many times. The chain joins TRBV4-2 to TRBJ2-2; TRBD1 agrees at 10 bases. The CDR3 loop spans 16 amino acids. The germline V gene has CDR1 LGHNA and CDR2 YNFKEQ. J gave up 3 bases and V 4 bases, and 5 bases lay outside the gene matches. CDR3 nucleotides: TGTGCCAGCAGCCCATCGGACAGGGGGGACACCGGGGAGCTGTTTTTT. As protein: CASSPSDRGDTGELFF.

This clonotype was recorded at least ten times. The chain recombines TRBV19 with TRBJ2-1; D remains unclear. CDR3 length: 17 residues. Trimming removed 5 bases at V and 0 bases at J, with 17 bases between. Germline assignment: CDR1 LNHDA and CDR2 SQIVND (reference sequence). The CDR3 spells CASSAPRSSSSYNEQFF. CDR3 bases: TGTGCCAGTAGTGCCCCCCGCAGCAGTAGCTCCTACAATGAGCAGTTCTTC.

V gene TRBV10-3 combines with J gene TRBJ2-1; 8 nucleotides match TRBD2. The V and J ends lost 8 bases and 5 bases, in that order; junction bases with no gene match: 5. The CDR3 runs 13 residues. CDR1 is ENHRY, CDR2 SYGVKD, per germline. DNA of the CDR3: TGTGCCATCGGCCAGCGGGAGCACAATGAGCAGTTCTTC. Amino acids: CAIGQREHNEQFF.